This T cell receptor (beta chain) appears in the sequencing data of a study of control samples from healthy donors and cancer patients. After removal of 4 bases from V and 9 bases from J, the junction contained 6 bases not matched to a gene. The CDR3 sequence is 13 residues long. Germline V gene sequence: CDR1 SGDLS, CDR2 YYNGEE. This table comes from immunoSEQ multiplex PCR, and its TCRdb copy is limited to in-frame clones, with some not included. The sample holds 350,000 to 450,000 clones; around nine tenths are singletons and the top ten take over 5.5%. This chain joins TRBV9 and TRBJ2-1, with TRBD2 matching 8 bases. The sequenced sample was PBMCs. This clonotype was obtained from a man in his forties or fifties with head and neck cancer. The DNA of the CDR3 is TGTGCCAGCAGCACGGGGGGGGCAAGTGAGCAGTTCTTC. Translating gives CASSTGGASEQFF. The full variable domain, with the rest looked up from reference TRBV9 and TRBJ2-1, is DSGVTQTPKHLITATGQRVTLRCSPRSGDLSVYWYQQSLDQGLQFLIQYYNGEERAKGNILERFSAQQFPDLHSELNLSSLELGDSALYFCASSTGGASEQFFGPGTRLTVL.